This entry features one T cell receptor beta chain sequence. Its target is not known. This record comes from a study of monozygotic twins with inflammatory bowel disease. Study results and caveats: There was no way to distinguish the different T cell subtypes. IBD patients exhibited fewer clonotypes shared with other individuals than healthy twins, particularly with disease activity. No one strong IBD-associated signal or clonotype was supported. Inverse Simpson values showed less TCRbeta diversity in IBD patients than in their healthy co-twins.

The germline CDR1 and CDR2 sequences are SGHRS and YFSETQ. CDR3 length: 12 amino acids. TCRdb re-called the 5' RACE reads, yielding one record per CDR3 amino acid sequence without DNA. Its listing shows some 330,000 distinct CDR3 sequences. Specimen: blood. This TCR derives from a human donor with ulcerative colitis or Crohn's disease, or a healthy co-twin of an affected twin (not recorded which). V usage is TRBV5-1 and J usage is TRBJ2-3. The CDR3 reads CASSLGSDTQYF.